This T cell receptor (beta chain) was captured in a study of cytomegalovirus exposure and HLA in healthy donors. Germline V gene data show CDR1 as SGHNT and CDR2 as YYREEE (reference sequence). V lost 4 bases to trimming and J lost 8 bases, with 15 bases between them. This CDR3 has 13 amino acids. PCR was performed using 60 Vbeta and 13 Jbeta primers. TCRdb keeps only in-frame clones here, not all; method: immunoSEQ multiplex PCR. Of fewer than 250,000 clones in the sample, 87% are singletons; the top ten hold approximately 0.98%. Though nominally healthy at sampling, donors likely had unrecorded immune exposures.

The clonotype comes from a boy aged 2 to 10 in good health and CMV-seronegative. The rearrangement links TRBV5-4 to TRBJ1-2; perhaps TRBD1 as D (6 bases). The sequenced sample consisted of PBMCs. CDR3 in DNA: TGTGCCAGCAGCGAGGGGCAGGGGACCGGCTACACCTTC. Protein: CASSEGQGTGYTF.